The T cell receptor beta chain under discussion was sequenced for a study of cytomegalovirus exposure and HLA in healthy donors. The CDR3 runs 13 residues. J was trimmed by 3 bases and V by 5 bases; bases with no gene match: 4. Germline loops: CDR1 KGHSH, CDR2 LQKENI. Primers included in the PCR were 60 Vbeta and 13 Jbeta primers. Clones were read by immunoSEQ multiplex PCR, and TCRdb kept only the in-frame ones, dropping some. The table includes about 170,000 clones, 60% to 80% detected once. Overall study results and limits: Analysis performed later found 16,951 TCR beta sequences associated with HLA alleles at 0.05 false discovery rate. Earlier analysis yielded a pattern in which most TCR beta V segments were productive about 90% or about 30% of the time. The HLA-A and HLA-B alleles of most subjects were reportedly predicted accurately from TCR beta sequences.

This clone appeared once. What it binds is unknown. The sequenced material came from PBMCs. The receptor was isolated from a female donor in good health and CMV-seronegative. J is TRBJ2-7 and V is TRBV18, with 7 bases matching TRBD1. The CDR3 nucleotides read TGTGCCAGCTCAAAAACAGGGGACTACGAGCAGTACTTC. Translation gives CASSKTGDYEQYF. Drawing the rest from reference TRBV18 and TRBJ2-7, the complete variable domain is NAGVMQNPRHLVRRRGQEARLRCSPMKGHSHVYWYRQLPEEGLKFMVYLQKENIIDESGMPKERFSAEFPKEGPSILRIQQVVRGDSAAYFCASSKTGDYEQYFGPGTRLTVT.